Detailed here is one T cell receptor (beta chain). The antigen is unknown. The sample is drawn from a study of T cells in Graves' hyperthyroidism and ophthalmopathy. Study in general: Initial diagnosis, before any treatment, was when peripheral blood was collected.

The hyperthyroidism patients had all been newly diagnosed, and their disease duration was under 2 months. Their ages ranged from 18 to 65 years. Clinical symptoms, serum thyroxine, TRAb, thyroid ultrasound and orbital computed tomography established diagnosis. The CDR3 regions of TCR beta were amplified from RNA transcripts. The study used the HTBI primer set for a first-round RT-PCR of the TCR CDR3. TCRdb recomputed calls from the multiplex PCR reads with MiXCR, one row per CDR3 protein. The repertoire has some 370,000 distinct CDR3 sequences, about a sixth of them found once; the top ten carry roughly 35%. Overall study findings and caveats: Blood shared most expanded thyroid clonotypes above 0.001.

Losses at the gene ends were 1 base for V and 3 bases for J; bases not matched to a gene: 0. CDR3 size: 13 residues. Germline values: CDR1 SGHTS, CDR2 YDEGEE. The material sequenced was blood. The V and J genes are TRBV5-8 and TRBJ2-5, with 7 nucleotides matching TRBD1. This receptor was taken from a woman aged 25 to 45 with Graves' hyperthyroidism that later progressed to Graves' ophthalmopathy. Here the CDR3 reads CASSLTGEETQYF. DNA for the CDR3: TGTGCCAGCAGCTTGACAGGGGAAGAGACCCAGTACTTC.